What follows describes a single T cell receptor (beta chain). Its antigen is currently unknown. The source of the sample is a study of cytomegalovirus exposure and HLA in healthy donors. Whole-study results and caveats: Available immune exposure information covered CMV serostatus only.

Researchers ran the PCR with 60 Vbeta and 13 Jbeta primers. Sequencing was performed with immunoSEQ multiplex PCR; in TCRdb, only in-frame clones are kept and a portion is missing. In the table there are fewer than 110,000 clones, around 65% of which are singletons. Trimming took 9 bases from V and 7 from J; bases not matched to a gene: 0. CDR3 length equals 10 residues. Germline CDR1 and CDR2: LNHDA and SQIVND (reference sequence). This clonotype originated in a woman between 45 and 65 years old in good health and CMV-seronegative. The chain has TRBV19 and TRBJ2-4; 7 nucleotides match TRBD2. Sequencing input: PBMCs. CDR3 sequence reads: CASGGNIQYF. CDR3 bases: TGTGCCAGCGGGGGGAACATTCAGTACTTC.